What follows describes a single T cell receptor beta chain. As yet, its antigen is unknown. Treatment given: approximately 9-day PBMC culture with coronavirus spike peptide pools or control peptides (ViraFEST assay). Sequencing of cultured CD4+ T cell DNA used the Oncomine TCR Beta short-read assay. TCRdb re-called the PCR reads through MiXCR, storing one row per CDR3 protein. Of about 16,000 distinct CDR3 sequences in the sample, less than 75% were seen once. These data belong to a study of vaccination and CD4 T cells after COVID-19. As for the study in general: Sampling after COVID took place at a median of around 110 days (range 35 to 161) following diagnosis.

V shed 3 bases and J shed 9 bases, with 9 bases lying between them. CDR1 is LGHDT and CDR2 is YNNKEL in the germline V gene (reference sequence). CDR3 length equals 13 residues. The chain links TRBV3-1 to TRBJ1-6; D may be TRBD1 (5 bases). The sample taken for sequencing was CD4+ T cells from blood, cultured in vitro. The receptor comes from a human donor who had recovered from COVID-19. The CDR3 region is CASSQGPASPLHF. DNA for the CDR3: TGTGCCAGCAGCCAGGGACCTGCTTCACCCCTCCACTTT.